This T cell receptor (beta chain) was recorded in a study of technical replicates of blood from four donors. Profiled with immunoSEQ multiplex PCR; TCRdb holds only in-frame clones, not every one. The sample holds 9,000 to 15,000 clones, approximately 94% seen once. Trimming removed 9 bases from V and 3 bases from J; junction bases left unmatched: 11. The CDR3 contains 15 residues. From germline, CDR1 is SGDLS and CDR2 YYNGEE. This TCR derives from a human donor in good health. V usage is TRBV9 and J usage is TRBJ2-7; 11 bases map to TRBD1. The sequenced sample consisted of PBMCs. CDR3 bases: TGTGCCACCCAACCAACCGGGACAGGGGGCTACGAGCAGTACTTC. Its translation: CATQPTGTGGYEQYF.